This record concerns one T cell receptor beta chain sequence. What it binds is not known. The data derive from a study of CD8 T cells in ankylosing spondylitis. The study's findings and limits: The authors reported significant enrichment of disease-linked clones in matched ankylosing spondylitis synovial fluid. Ankylosing spondylitis blood appeared to be characterized by a TCR beta motif of fewer than ten highly homologous variants.

CDR1 is LGHDT, CDR2 YNNKEL, per germline (reference sequence). Trimming removed 5 bases from V and 10 bases from J; junction bases left unmatched: 2. This CDR3 has 11 residues. TCRdb re-called the 5' RACE reads through MiXCR, storing one row per CDR3 protein. The profile shows fewer than 750,000 distinct CDR3 sequences, over 15% of them singletons. Material: blood, either unsorted or a sorted T cell fraction (not recorded which). This clonotype was obtained from a male donor with ankylosing spondylitis. The rearrangement joins TRBV3-1 to TRBJ1-1, with 9 bases aligning to TRBD1. This chain's CDR3 is CASSWDRVAFF. The CDR3 bases are TGTGCCAGCAGCTGGGACAGGGTAGCTTTCTTT.